The 15 T cell receptor beta chains in this list originate from one sample, sequenced in a study of blood T cell repertoires in COVID-19 (dated by TCRdb to about 2020). Library generation was performed with the immunoSEQ multiplex PCR assay. Not all clones reach the TCRdb copy of this immuneACCESS table, which keeps in-frame sequences only. Checked studies attribute under half of the gap to unresolved V genes and leave the rest unexplained. For this sample the table gives a few hundred thousand clones, of which 70% to 90% were detected only once. About 11% of the sample is held by the ten biggest clonotypes. Specimen: peripheral blood. All receptors derive from a woman in her 70s with acute or convalescent COVID-19.

The chain carries TRBV5-1 and TRBJ2-6; D is ambiguous. Germline CDR1 and CDR2: SGHRS and YFSETQ. CDR3 length: 17 residues. V was shortened by 0 bases and J by 1 base, with 11 bases between the two germline ends. CDR3 protein: CASSLAPIQSGANVLTF. The CDR3 nucleotides read TGCGCCAGCAGCTTGGCCCCAATCCAGTCTGGGGCCAACGTCCTGACTTTC.

The rearrangement links TRBV28 to TRBJ2-6; the D gene is possibly TRBD1 (6 bases). The CDR3 length is 18 residues. The germline gives CDR1 MDHEN, CDR2 SYDVKM. Trimming stripped 6 bases from V and 2 bases from J, with 20 bases between. The CDR3 nucleotides are TGTGCCAGCAGAAAAGGGGGATTGGCCATCACTGGGGCCAACGTCCTGACTTTC. Translated: CASRKGGLAITGANVLTF. Filled out from reference TRBV28 and TRBJ2-6, the complete variable domain reads DVKVTQSSRYLVKRTGEKVFLECVQDMDHENMFWYRQDPGLGLRLIYFSYDVKMKEKGDIPEGYSVSREKKERFSLILESASTNQTSMYLCASRKGGLAITGANVLTFGAGSRLTVL.

V gene TRBV5-1 combines with J gene TRBJ1-1; 8 bases match TRBD1. CDR3 length: 15 residues. Germline CDR1 SGHRS, CDR2 YFSETQ. V trimming: 4 bases; J trimming: 8 bases; junction bases outside the gene matches: 13. CDR3 in DNA: TGCGCCAGCAGCCAAGGAGACAGGGGCCTACACGAAGCTTTCTTT. This translates into CASSQGDRGLHEAFF.

The chain employs TRBV29-1 and TRBJ1-3; 10 bases are shared with TRBD1. V shed 7 bases and J 3 bases; nucleotides not matched to a gene: 0. The germline V gene encodes CDR1 SQVTM and CDR2 ANQGSEA. The CDR3 length is 12 residues. The CDR3 reads CSGTGGGNTIYF. In nucleotides, the CDR3 is TGCAGCGGGACAGGGGGTGGAAACACCATATATTTT.

The chain is built from TRBV3-1 (or the pseudogene TRBV3-2) and TRBJ2-1, with D tentatively TRBD1 (6 bases). CDR3 size: 12 residues. Trimming cost V 4 bases and J 9 bases, with 10 bases left between them. The germline CDR1 and CDR2 sequences are LGHDT and YNNKEL (reference sequence). The CDR3, as DNA: TGTGCCAGCAGCCCTCTGGGGGCTGAGCAGTTCTTC. Encoded protein: CASSPLGAEQFF.

This clone was recorded only once. This sequence joins TRBV7-9 and TRBJ1-3, with D hard to call. This CDR3 is built from 14 residues. V shed 3 bases and J shed 2 bases, with 8 bases lying between them. Germline CDR1 is SEHNR and CDR2 is FQNEAQ (reference sequence). This CDR3 is CASSFEQTGNTIYF. CDR3 sequence (DNA): TGTGCCAGCAGCTTTGAACAGACTGGAAACACCATATATTTT.

The V gene is TRBV30, the J gene TRBJ1-2; the D gene is possibly TRBD1 (6 bases). The CDR3 extends over 13 amino acids. The V and J ends lost 4 bases and 7 bases respectively, with 16 bases between them. Germline V gene lookup returns CDR1 GTSNPN and CDR2 SVGIG (reference sequence). CDR3 sequence reads: CAWTPQGRRGYTF. The DNA of the CDR3 is TGTGCCTGGACCCCGCAGGGGCGTCGTGGCTACACCTTC.

J is TRBJ1-3 and V is TRBV7-9; tentatively, D is TRBD1 (5 bases). The CDR3 runs 16 residues. CDR1 and CDR2 from the germline V gene are SEHNR and FQNEAQ (reference sequence). V was shortened by 5 bases and J by 2 bases, with 16 bases between the two germline ends. This chain's CDR3 is CASSRSSAGTGNTIYF. The CDR3 region has the DNA TGTGCCAGCAGCAGGTCCTCCGCAGGGACTGGAAACACCATATATTTT.

V usage is TRBV6-5 and J usage is TRBJ2-7, with TRBD2 matching 9 bases. Per germline, CDR1 MNHEY and CDR2 SVGAGI. CDR3 length equals 16 residues. V shed 2 bases, J shed 2 bases, and the junction held 7 bases outside the gene matches. The CDR3, as DNA: TGTGCCAGCAGTTACGCAGCTAGCGGGGCCACCTACGAGCAGTACTTC. As protein: CASSYAASGATYEQYF.

This rearrangement joins TRBV3-1 (or the pseudogene TRBV3-2) to TRBJ2-5; 11 positions agree with TRBD2. J lost 10 bases, V lost 1 base, and 23 bases had no gene match. The CDR3 extends over 20 amino acids. Germline assignment: CDR1 LGHDT and CDR2 YNNKEL (reference sequence). The CDR3 DNA reads as TGTGCCAGCAGCCAAGGGGGGAGAGGACTAGCGGGCGCGAGGAGGGTAGACCAGTACTTC. Its protein is CASSQGGRGLAGARRVDQYF.

The chain uses TRBV7-9 and TRBJ1-6, with TRBD1 matching 7 bases. After removal of 4 bases from V and 8 bases from J, the junction contained 2 bases not matched to a gene. Germline CDR1 reads SEHNR; CDR2 reads FQNEAQ (reference sequence). This CDR3 has 13 residues. This CDR3 reads CASSSQGDSPLHF. As DNA, the CDR3 is TGTGCCAGCAGCTCCCAGGGGGATTCACCCCTCCACTTT.

The table lists this clone with a count of one. The chain combines TRBV20-1 with TRBJ2-3; D not certain. The CDR3 contains 11 residues. V shed 3 bases and J shed 6 bases, with 7 bases lying between them. Germline V lookup: CDR1 DFQATT, CDR2 SNEGSKA (reference sequence). The CDR3 loop is CSASVVDTQYF. For the CDR3, the DNA is TGCAGTGCTAGTGTAGTGGATACGCAGTATTTT.

The DNA for the CDR3 is TGTGCCAGCTCACCAAATGGACAGGGCGGAATGTACTTC. Translation gives CASSPNGQGGMYF. This chain connects TRBV18 to TRBJ2-5; 8 bases align to TRBD1. Losses at the gene ends were 2 bases for V and 13 bases for J; bases not matched to a gene: 9. This CDR3 has 13 amino acids. CDR1 and CDR2 (germline): KGHSH, LQKENI.

The gene calls are TRBV3-1 (or the pseudogene TRBV3-2) and TRBJ2-7; 7 positions match TRBD1. The CDR3 totals 16 residues. The J segment lost 1 base and the V segment lost 0 bases, leaving 6 bases of the junction unmatched. CDR1 and CDR2 (germline): LGHDT, YNNKEL (reference sequence). The CDR3 bases are TGTGCCAGCAGCCAAGACCCTGGCAGGGGGTCCTACGAGCAGTACTTC. This encodes CASSQDPGRGSYEQYF.

This chain uses TRBV28 with TRBJ2-3; possibly TRBD1 for D (5 bases). The germline V and J ends were trimmed by 5 bases and 5 bases, with 14 bases remaining between them. This CDR3 comprises 14 residues. CDR1 and CDR2 (germline): MDHEN, SYDVKM. The CDR3 loop is CASSGQGLEDTQYF. Here the CDR3 DNA reads TGTGCCAGCAGTGGGCAGGGTTTGGAAGATACGCAGTATTTT.